This entry features one T cell receptor beta chain sequence. Its cognate antigen is unknown. The sample comes from a study of response to subunit inactivated influenza vaccine. Whole-study findings and limits: The authors suggested that few new T cells are recruited per seasonal influenza vaccination.

The CDR3 consists of 13 residues. Looked up from germline, CDR1 is ENHRY and CDR2 is SYGVKD. The germline V and J ends were trimmed by 11 bases and 2 bases, with 15 bases remaining between them. TCRdb used MiXCR to reprocess the RT-PCR reads, holding one entry per CDR3 protein. The table shows more than 700,000 distinct CDR3 sequences, with less than 25% occurring only once. The rearrangement joins TRBV10-3 to TRBJ1-2; D remains unclear. The sequence was obtained from a man in his fifties or sixties who received an inactivated influenza vaccine. The material was PBMCs from blood, obtained less than 6 days after vaccination. Here the CDR3 DNA reads TGTGCCTCCACCGGGAACACGAACTATGGCTACACCTTC. Its protein is CASTGNTNYGYTF.